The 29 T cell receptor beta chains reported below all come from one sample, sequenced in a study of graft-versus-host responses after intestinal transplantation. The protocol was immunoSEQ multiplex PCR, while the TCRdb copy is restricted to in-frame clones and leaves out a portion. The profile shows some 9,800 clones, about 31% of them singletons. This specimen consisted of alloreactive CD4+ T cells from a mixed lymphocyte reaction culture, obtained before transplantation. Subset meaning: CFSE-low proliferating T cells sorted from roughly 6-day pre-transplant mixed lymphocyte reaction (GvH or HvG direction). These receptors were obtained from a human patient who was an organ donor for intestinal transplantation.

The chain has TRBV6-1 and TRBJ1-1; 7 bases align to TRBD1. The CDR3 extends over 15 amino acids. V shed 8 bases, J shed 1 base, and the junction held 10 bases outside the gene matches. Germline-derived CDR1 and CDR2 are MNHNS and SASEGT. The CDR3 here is CASGRGGHRNTEAFF. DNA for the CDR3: TGTGCCAGCGGCAGGGGGGGCCATAGGAACACTGAAGCTTTCTTT.

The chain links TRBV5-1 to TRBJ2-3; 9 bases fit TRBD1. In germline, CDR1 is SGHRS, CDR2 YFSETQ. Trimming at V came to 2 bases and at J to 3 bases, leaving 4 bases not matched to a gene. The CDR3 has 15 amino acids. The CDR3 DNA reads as TGCGCCAGCAGCTTACAGGGGGCCGGGACAGATACGCAGTATTTT. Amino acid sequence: CASSLQGAGTDTQYF.

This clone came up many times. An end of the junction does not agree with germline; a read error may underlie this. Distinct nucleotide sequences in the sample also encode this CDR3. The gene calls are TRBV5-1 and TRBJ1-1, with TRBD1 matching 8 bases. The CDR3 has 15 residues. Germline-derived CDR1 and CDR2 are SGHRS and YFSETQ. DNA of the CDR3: TGTGCCAGCAGCTTGGTCGGGCCAGGGGGCATTAGGGCTTTCTTT. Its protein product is CASSLVGPGGIRAFF. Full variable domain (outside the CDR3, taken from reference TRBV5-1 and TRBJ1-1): KAGVTQTPRYLIKTRGQQVTLSCSPISGHRSVSWYQQTPGQGLQFLFEYFSETQRNKGNFPGRFSGRQFSNSRSEMNVSTLELGDSALYLCASSLVGPGGIRAFFGQGTRLTVV.

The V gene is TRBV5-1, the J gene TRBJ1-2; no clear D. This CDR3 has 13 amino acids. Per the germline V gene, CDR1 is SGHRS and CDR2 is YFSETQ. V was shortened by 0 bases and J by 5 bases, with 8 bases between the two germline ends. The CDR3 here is CASSLAGLYGYTF. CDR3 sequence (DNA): TGCGCCAGCAGCTTGGCCGGGCTTTATGGCTACACCTTC.

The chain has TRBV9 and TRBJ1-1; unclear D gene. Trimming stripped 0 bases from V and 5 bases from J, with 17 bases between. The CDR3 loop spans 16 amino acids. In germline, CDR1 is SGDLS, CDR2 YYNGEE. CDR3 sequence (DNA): TGTGCCAGCAGCGTAGCTGGTTCTAGTGGCAGAACTGAAGCTTTCTTT. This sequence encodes CASSVAGSSGRTEAFF. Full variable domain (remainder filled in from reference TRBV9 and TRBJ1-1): DSGVTQTPKHLITATGQRVTLRCSPRSGDLSVYWYQQSLDQGLQFLIQYYNGEERAKGNILERFSAQQFPDLHSELNLSSLELGDSALYFCASSVAGSSGRTEAFFGQGTRLTVV.

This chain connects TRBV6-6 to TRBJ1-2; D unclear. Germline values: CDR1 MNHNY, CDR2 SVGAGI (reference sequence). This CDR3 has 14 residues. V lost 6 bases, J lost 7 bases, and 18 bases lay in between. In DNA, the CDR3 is TGTGCCAGCAGACGCTCGACGGGAAGTGGTGGCTACACCTTC. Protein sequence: CASRRSTGSGGYTF.

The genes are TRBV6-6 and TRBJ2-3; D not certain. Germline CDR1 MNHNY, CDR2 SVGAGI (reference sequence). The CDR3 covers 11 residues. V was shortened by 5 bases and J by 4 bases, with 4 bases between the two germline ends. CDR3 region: CASSRADTQYF. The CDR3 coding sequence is TGTGCCAGCAGTCGGGCAGATACGCAGTATTTT.

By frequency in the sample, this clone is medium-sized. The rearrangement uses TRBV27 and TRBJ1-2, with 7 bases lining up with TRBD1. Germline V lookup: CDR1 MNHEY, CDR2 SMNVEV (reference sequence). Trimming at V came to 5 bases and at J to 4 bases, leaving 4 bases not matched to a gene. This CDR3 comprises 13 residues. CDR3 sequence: CASSRGRAYGYTF. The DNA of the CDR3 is TGTGCCAGCAGTAGGGGGCGCGCCTATGGCTACACCTTC.

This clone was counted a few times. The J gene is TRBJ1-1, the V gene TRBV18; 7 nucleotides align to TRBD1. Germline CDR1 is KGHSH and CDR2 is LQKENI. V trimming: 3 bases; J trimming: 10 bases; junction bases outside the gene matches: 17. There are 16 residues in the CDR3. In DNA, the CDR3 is TGTGCCAGCTCACCTCAGACTTCTATGACAGGGCTTGTAGCTTTCTTT. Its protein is CASSPQTSMTGLVAFF.

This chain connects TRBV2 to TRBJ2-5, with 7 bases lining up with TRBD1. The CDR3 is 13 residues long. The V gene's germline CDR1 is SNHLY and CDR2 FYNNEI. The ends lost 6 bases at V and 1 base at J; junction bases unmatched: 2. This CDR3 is CASSRDSQETQYF. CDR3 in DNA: TGTGCCAGCAGCCGGGACAGCCAAGAGACCCAGTACTTC.

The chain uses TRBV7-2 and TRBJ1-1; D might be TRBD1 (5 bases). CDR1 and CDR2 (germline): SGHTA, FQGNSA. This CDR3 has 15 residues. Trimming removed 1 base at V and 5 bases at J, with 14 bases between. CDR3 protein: CASSLGSGGRTEAFF. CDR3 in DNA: TGTGCCAGCAGCTTAGGAAGTGGGGGTAGGACTGAAGCTTTCTTT.

CDR3 DNA: TGTGCCACCAGAAGTTCGGGAGGCACTGAAGCTTTCTTT. It translates to CATRSSGGTEAFF. This chain joins TRBV27 and TRBJ1-1, with no clear D. The CDR3 length is 13 residues. The germline gives CDR1 MNHEY, CDR2 SMNVEV (reference sequence). V lost 10 bases, J lost 4 bases, and 16 bases lay in between.

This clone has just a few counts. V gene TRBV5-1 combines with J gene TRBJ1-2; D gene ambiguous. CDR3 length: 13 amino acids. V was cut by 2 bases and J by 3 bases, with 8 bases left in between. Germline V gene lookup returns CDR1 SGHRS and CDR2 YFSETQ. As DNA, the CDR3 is TGCGCCAGCAGCTTCGGCGGCTACTATGGCTACACCTTC. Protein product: CASSFGGYYGYTF. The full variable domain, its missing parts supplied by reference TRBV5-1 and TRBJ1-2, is KAGVTQTPRYLIKTRGQQVTLSCSPISGHRSVSWYQQTPGQGLQFLFEYFSETQRNKGNFPGRFSGRQFSNSRSEMNVSTLELGDSALYLCASSFGGYYGYTFGSGTRLTVV.

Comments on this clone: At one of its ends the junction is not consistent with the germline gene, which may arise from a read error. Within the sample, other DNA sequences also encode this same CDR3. The CDR3 region is CASSLLVAGDYEQYF. Here the CDR3 DNA reads TGCGCTAGCAGCTTGTTAGTAGCGGGGGACTACGAGCAGTACTTC. The chain recombines TRBV5-1 with TRBJ2-7; TRBD2 matches 9 bases. Germline V lookup: CDR1 SGHRS, CDR2 YFSETQ. The length of the CDR3 is 15 residues.

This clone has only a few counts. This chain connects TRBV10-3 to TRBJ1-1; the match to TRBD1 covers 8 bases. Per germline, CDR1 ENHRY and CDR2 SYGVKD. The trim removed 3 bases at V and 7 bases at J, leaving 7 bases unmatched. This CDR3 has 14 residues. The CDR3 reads CAISDGQGAIEAFF. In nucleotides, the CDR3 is TGTGCCATCAGTGACGGGCAGGGGGCGATTGAAGCTTTCTTT.

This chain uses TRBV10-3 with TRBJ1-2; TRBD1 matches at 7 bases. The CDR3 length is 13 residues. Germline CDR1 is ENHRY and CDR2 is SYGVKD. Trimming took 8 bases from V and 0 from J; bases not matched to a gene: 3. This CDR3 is CAIPGTANYGYTF. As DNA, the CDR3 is TGTGCCATCCCCGGGACAGCTAACTATGGCTACACCTTC.

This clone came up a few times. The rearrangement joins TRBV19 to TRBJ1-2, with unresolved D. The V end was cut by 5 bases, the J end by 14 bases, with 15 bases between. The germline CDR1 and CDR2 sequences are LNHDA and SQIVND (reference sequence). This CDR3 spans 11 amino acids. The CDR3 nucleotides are TGTGCCAGTAGTTCTCCGACTGCCCTGACCTTC. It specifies CASSSPTALTF. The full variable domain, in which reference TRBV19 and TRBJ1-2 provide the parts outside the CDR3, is DGGITQSPKYLFRKEGQNVTLSCEQNLNHDAMYWYRQDPGQGLRLIYYSQIVNDFQKGDIAEGYSVSREKKESFPLTVTSAQKNPTAFYLCASSSPTALTFGSGTRLTVV.

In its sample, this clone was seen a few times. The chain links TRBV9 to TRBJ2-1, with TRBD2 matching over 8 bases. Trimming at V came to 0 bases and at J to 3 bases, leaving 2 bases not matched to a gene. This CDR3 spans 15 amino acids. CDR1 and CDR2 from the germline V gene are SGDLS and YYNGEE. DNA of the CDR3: TGTGCCAGCAGCGTAGCTGGGACTAGCTACAATGAGCAGTTCTTC. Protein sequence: CASSVAGTSYNEQFF.

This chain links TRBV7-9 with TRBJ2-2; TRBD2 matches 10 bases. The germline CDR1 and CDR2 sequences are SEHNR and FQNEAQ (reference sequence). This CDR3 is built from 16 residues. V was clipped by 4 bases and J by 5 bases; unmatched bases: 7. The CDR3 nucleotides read TGTGCCAGCAGCTCAAAGCGGGGGGGCCTGACCGGGGAGCTGTTTTTT. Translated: CASSSKRGGLTGELFF.

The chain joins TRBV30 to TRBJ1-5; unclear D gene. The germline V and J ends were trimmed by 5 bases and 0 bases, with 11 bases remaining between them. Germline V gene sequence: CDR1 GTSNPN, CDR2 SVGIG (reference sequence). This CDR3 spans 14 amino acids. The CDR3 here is CAWGWRYSNQPQHF. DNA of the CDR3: TGTGCCTGGGGTTGGCGGTATAGCAATCAGCCCCAGCATTTT. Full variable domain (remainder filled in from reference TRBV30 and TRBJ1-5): SQTIHQWPATLVQPVGSPLSLECTVEGTSNPNLYWYRQAAGRGLQLLFYSVGIGQISSEVPQNLSASRPQDRQFILSSKKLLLSDSGFYLCAWGWRYSNQPQHFGDGTRLSIL.

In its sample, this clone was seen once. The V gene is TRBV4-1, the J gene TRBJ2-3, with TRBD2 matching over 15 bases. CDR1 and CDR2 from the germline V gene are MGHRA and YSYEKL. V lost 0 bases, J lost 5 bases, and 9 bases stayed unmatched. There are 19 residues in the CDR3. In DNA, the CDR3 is TGCGCCAGCAGCCAAGACTCGGGACTAGCGGGGGGCCGGGGAGATACGCAGTATTTT. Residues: CASSQDSGLAGGRGDTQYF.

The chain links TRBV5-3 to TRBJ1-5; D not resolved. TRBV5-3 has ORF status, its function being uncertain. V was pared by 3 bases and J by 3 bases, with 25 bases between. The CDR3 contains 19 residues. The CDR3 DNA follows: TGTGCCAGAAGCTCGATTCTGGTGCGTCGTCACGACCTCAATCAGCCCCAGCATTTT. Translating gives CARSSILVRRHDLNQPQHF.

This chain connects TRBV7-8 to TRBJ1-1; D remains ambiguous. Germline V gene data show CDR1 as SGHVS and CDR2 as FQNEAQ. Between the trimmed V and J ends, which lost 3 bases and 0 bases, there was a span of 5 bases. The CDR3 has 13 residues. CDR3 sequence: CASSFSLNTEAFF. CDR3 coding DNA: TGTGCCAGCAGCTTTTCCCTGAACACTGAAGCTTTCTTT.

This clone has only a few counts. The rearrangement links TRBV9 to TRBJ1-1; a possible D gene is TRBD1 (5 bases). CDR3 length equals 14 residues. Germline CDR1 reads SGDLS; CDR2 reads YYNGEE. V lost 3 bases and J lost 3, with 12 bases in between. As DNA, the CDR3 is TGTGCCAGCAGCGGTACAGTAGGGGACACTGAAGCTTTCTTT. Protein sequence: CASSGTVGDTEAFF.

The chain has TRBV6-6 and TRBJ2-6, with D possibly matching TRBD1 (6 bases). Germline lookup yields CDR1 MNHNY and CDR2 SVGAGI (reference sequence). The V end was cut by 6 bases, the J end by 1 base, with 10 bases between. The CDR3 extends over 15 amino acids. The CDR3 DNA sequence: TGTGCCAGCAGCAGAACAGGGTCTGGGGCCAACGTCCTGACTTTC. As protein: CASSRTGSGANVLTF.

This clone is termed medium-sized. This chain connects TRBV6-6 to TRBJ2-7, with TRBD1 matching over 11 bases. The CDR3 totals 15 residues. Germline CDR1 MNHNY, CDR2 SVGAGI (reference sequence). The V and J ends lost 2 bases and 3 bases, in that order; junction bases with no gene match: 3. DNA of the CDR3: TGTGCCAGCAGTTACCCCGGGACAGGGGGCTACGAGCAGTACTTC. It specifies CASSYPGTGGYEQYF.

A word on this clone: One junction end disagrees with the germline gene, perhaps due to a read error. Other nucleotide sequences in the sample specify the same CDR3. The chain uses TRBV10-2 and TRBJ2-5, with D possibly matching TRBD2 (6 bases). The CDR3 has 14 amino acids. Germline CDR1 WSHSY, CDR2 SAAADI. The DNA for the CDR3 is TGCGCCAGCAGTGACCCGACTAGAAGAGAGACCCAATACTTC. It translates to CASSDPTRRETQYF.

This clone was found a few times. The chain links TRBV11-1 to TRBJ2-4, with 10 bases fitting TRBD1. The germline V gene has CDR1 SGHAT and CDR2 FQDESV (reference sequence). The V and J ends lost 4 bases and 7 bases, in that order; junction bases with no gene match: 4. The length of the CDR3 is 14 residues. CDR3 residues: CASSSDRGMNIQYF. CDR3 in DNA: TGTGCCAGCAGCTCGGACAGGGGGATGAACATTCAGTACTTC.

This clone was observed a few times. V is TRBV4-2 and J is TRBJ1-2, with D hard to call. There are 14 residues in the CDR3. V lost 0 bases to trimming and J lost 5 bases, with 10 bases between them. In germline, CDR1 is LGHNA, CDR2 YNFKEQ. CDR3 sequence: CASSQDGQTYGYTF. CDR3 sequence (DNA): TGTGCCAGCAGCCAAGATGGGCAGACTTATGGCTACACCTTC.